This T cell receptor beta chain originates from a study of neurological immune-mediated disorders. This clonotype was counted at least ten times. This sample's time point: longitudinal time-point 2. TCRdb reprocessed the 5' RACE reads with MiXCR, giving one entry per CDR3 protein. The sample shows about 80,000 distinct CDR3 sequences, around 6% of them seen only once. The CDR3 contains 15 residues. The germline V gene encodes CDR1 SGHTA and CDR2 FQGNSA. The germline V and J ends were trimmed by 1 base and 5 bases, with 12 bases remaining between them. This clonotype originated in a woman aged 55 to 70 with multiple sclerosis. Sequences were obtained from PBMCs. The rearrangement uses TRBV7-2 and TRBJ2-1; no reliable D call. The CDR3 region has the DNA TGTGCCAGCAGCTTAGAGTGGAATTTTAACAATGAGCAGTTCTTC. Translation gives CASSLEWNFNNEQFF.